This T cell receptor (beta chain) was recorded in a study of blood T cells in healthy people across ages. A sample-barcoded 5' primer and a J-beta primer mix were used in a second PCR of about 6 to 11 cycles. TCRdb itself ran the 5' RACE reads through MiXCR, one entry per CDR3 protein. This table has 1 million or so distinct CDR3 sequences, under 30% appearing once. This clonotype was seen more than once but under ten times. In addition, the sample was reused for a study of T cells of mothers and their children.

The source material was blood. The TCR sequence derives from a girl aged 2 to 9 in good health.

CDR3 coding DNA: TGTGCCAGCAGCCAGGGCGCCAGGACTAGCGGGATGGATGAGCAGTTCTTC. Amino acid sequence: CASSQGARTSGMDEQFF. The chain joins TRBV3-1 to TRBJ2-1; TRBD2 matches at 12 bases. With V trimmed by 3 bases and J by 8 bases, 11 bases remained unmatched. The CDR3 runs 17 residues. The germline CDR1 and CDR2 sequences are LGHDT and YNNKEL (reference sequence).